This entry describes one TCR beta chain. This specimen comes from a study of control samples from healthy donors and cancer patients. Libraries were prepared by immunoSEQ multiplex PCR; TCRdb keeps only in-frame clonotypes and omits some of them. The sample includes some 130,000 clones, roughly 89% seen only once; the top ten take around 5.8%. V lost 1 base and J 0 bases, leaving 7 bases between the germline ends. CDR3 size: 15 residues. The V gene's germline CDR1 is SEHNR and CDR2 FQNEAQ (reference sequence). The TCR comes from a man aged 18 to 30 in good health. This chain uses TRBV7-9 with TRBJ1-3; tentative D call: TRBD1 (5 bases). Input material: blood. The CDR3 bases are TGTGCCAGCAGCTTAGTTCAGGGCTCTGGAAACACCATATATTTT. Protein sequence: CASSLVQGSGNTIYF.